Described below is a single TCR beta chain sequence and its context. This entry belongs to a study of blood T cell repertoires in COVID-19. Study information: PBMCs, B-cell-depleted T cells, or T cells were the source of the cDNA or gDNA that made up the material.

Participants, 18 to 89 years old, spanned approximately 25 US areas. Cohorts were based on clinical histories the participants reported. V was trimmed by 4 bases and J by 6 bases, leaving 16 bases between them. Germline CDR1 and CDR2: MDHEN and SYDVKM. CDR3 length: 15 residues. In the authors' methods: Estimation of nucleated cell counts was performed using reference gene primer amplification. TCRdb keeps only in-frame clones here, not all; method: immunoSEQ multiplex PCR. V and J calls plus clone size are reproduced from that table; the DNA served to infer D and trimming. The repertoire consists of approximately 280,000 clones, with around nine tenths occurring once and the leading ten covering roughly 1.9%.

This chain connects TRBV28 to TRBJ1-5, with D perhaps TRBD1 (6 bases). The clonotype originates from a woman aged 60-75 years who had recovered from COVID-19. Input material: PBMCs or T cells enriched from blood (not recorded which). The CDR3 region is CASSSPDSGGQPQHF. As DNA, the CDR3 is TGTGCCAGCAGTTCTCCGGACAGCGGGGGTCAGCCCCAGCATTTT. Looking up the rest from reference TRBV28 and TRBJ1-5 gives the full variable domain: DVKVTQSSRYLVKRTGEKVFLECVQDMDHENMFWYRQDPGLGLRLIYFSYDVKMKEKGDIPEGYSVSREKKERFSLILESASTNQTSMYLCASSSPDSGGQPQHFGDGTRLSIL.